One sample yielded the 15 T cell receptor beta chains listed below, sequenced in a study of monozygotic twins with inflammatory bowel disease. TCRdb reprocessed the 5' RACE reads and reports one entry per CDR3 protein, with no DNA. Its listing shows roughly 140,000 distinct CDR3 sequences. Material for sequencing was blood. The receptors derive from a human donor with ulcerative colitis or Crohn's disease, or a healthy co-twin of an affected twin (not recorded which).

This chain connects TRBV28 to TRBJ2-7. This CDR3 is 13 amino acids long. Germline V lookup: CDR1 MDHEN, CDR2 SYDVKM. This chain's CDR3 is CASSLKAGNEQYF.

The rearrangement links TRBV30 to TRBJ2-7. Germline CDR1 GTSNPN, CDR2 SVGIG (reference sequence). CDR3 size: 13 residues. The CDR3 is CAWSVDRDHEQYF.

The J gene is TRBJ2-7, the V gene TRBV20-1. The CDR3 consists of 11 residues. The germline gives CDR1 DFQATT, CDR2 SNEGSKA (reference sequence). This chain's CDR3 is CSVKGWYEQYF.

The rearrangement links TRBV6-5 to TRBJ1-4. The germline V gene has CDR1 MNHEY and CDR2 SVGAGI. The CDR3 sequence is 16 residues long. The CDR3 sequence: CASSYRLRSSNEKLFF.

This sequence joins TRBV2 and TRBJ1-5; the D call of TRBD1 rests on TCRdb alone, since no DNA is present to check it. The CDR3 extends over 13 amino acids. Germline V lookup: CDR1 SNHLY, CDR2 FYNNEI. The CDR3 sequence: CAIQDRGNQPQHF.

The CDR3 sequence: CSAEGDRNEQFF. The gene calls are TRBV29-1 and TRBJ2-1; the TCRdb D gene call, TRBD1, has no DNA to confirm it. Germline V lookup: CDR1 SQVTM, CDR2 ANQGSEA. There are 12 residues in the CDR3.

This chain uses TRBV20-1 with TRBJ2-2; TCRdb lists TRBD1, though no DNA is available to test this call. The CDR3 runs 15 residues. Germline CDR1 DFQATT, CDR2 SNEGSKA (reference sequence). This chain's CDR3 is CSARSARVNTGELFF.

The genes are TRBV7-2 and TRBJ2-7; TCRdb calls TRBD1, which cannot be checked without DNA. Looked up from germline, CDR1 is SGHTA and CDR2 is FQGNSA. There are 16 residues in the CDR3. CDR3 sequence reads: CASSFPGTGGLYEQYF.

This sequence joins TRBV28 and TRBJ2-2; no DNA is available, so the TRBD1 call from TCRdb remains unchecked. Germline CDR1 reads MDHEN; CDR2 reads SYDVKM. This CDR3 has 14 residues. The CDR3 sequence: CASSLIGGTGELFF.

The genes are TRBV28 and TRBJ1-2; there is no DNA to check the TCRdb D call of TRBD1. CDR3 length: 14 residues. Germline V gives CDR1 MDHEN, CDR2 SYDVKM. The CDR3 loop reads CASSVITGAHGYTF.

The genes are TRBV3-1 and TRBJ2-3; with no DNA, the TCRdb D assignment of TRBD1 cannot be verified. In germline, CDR1 is LGHDT, CDR2 YNNKEL (reference sequence). The CDR3 is 14 residues long. CDR3 sequence: CASSHGTPPDTQYF.

The chain carries TRBV20-1 and TRBJ1-1; TCRdb picks TRBD1, but there is no DNA to check that call. The CDR3 is 11 amino acids. Germline lookup yields CDR1 DFQATT and CDR2 SNEGSKA (reference sequence). The CDR3 here is CSAKFRAEAFF.

The chain carries TRBV28 and TRBJ2-7; the TRBD1 assignment by TCRdb is unverifiable without DNA. Germline-derived CDR1 and CDR2 are MDHEN and SYDVKM. CDR3 length: 14 amino acids. The CDR3 loop reads CASSPDRGHHEQYF.

The gene calls are TRBV7-9 and TRBJ2-1; TCRdb names TRBD2, which stays unverified in the absence of DNA. Germline CDR1 reads SEHNR; CDR2 reads FQNEAQ (reference sequence). This CDR3 spans 15 amino acids. The CDR3 loop reads CASSLGGGIYNEQFF.

The V call is TRBV27, the J call TRBJ1-2; TCRdb's assignment of TRBD1 cannot be checked, as there is no DNA. The CDR3 is 13 residues long. Per germline, CDR1 MNHEY and CDR2 SMNVEV (reference sequence). CDR3 sequence reads: CASSPRTGDGYTF.